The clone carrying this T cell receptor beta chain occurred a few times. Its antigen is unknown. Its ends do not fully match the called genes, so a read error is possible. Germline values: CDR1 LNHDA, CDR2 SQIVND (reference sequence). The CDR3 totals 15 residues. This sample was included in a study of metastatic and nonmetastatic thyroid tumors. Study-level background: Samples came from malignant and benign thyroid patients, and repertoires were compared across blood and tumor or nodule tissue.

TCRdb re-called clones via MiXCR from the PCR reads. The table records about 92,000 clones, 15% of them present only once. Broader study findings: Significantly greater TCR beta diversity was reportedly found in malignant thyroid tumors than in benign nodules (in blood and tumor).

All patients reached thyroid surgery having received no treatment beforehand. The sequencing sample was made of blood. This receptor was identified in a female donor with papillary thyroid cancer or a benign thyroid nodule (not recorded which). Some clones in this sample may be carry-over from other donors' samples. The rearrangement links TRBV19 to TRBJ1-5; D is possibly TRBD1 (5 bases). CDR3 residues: CASSIVGGVALAQHF. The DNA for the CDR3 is TGTGCCAGCAGTATAGTCGGAGGGGTCGCCTTGGCCCAGCATTTT.